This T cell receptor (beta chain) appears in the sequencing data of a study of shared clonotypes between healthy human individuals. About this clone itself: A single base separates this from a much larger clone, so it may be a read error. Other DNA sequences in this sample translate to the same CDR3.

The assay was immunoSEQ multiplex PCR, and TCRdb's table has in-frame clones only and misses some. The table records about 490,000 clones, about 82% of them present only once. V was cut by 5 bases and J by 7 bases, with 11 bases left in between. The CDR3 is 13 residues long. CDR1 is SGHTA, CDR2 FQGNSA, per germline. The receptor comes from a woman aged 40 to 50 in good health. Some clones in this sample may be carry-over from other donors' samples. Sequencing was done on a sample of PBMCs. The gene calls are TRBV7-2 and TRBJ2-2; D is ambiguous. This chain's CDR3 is CASSLGSNGELFF. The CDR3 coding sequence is TGTGCCAGCAGCCTAGGGTCAAACGGGGAGCTGTTTTTT.